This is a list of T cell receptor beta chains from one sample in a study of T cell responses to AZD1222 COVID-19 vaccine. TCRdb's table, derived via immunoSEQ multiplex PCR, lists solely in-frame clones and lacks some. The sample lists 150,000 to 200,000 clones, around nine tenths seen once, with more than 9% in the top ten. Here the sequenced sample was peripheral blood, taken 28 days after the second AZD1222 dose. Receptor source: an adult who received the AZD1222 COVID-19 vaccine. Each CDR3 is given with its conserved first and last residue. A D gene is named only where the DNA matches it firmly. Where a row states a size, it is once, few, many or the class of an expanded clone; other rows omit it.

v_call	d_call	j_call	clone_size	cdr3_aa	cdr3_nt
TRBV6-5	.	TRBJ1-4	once	CASSYGEKLFF	TGTGCCAGCAGTTACGGTGAAAAACTGTTTTTT
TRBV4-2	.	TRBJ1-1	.	CASSLGLNTEAFF	TGTGCCAGCAGCCTAGGACTGAACACTGAAGCTTTCTTT
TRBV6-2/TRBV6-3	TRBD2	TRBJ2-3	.	CASSYRSLAGVTDTQYF	TGTGCCAGCAGTTACCGCTCACTAGCGGGGGTAACAGATACGCAGTATTTT
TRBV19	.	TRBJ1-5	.	CASSMESFSNQPQHF	TGTGCCAGTAGTATGGAGTCCTTTAGCAATCAGCCCCAGCATTTT
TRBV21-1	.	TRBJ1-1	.	CASSKAHPGRDTEAFF	TGTGCCAGCAGCAAAGCCCACCCGGGACGGGACACTGAAGCTTTCTTT
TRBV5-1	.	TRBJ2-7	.	CASSLSQGSDEQYF	TGCGCCAGCAGCTTGTCACAGGGTTCCGACGAGCAGTACTTC
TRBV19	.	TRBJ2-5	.	CASSGSQETQYF	TGTGCCAGTAGTGGCAGCCAAGAGACCCAGTACTTC
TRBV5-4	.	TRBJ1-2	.	CASSLVGAYGYTF	TGTGCCAGCAGCTTGGTGGGTGCCTATGGCTACACCTTC
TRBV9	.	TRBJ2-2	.	CASSVASYGELFF	TGTGCCAGCAGCGTAGCTTCGTACGGGGAGCTGTTTTTT
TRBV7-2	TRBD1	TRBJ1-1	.	CASSDPGQGRNTEAFF	TGTGCCAGCAGCGATCCGGGACAGGGGAGGAACACTGAAGCTTTCTTT
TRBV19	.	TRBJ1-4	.	CASSPGAGSNEKLFF	TGTGCCAGTAGCCCAGGGGCAGGGTCAAATGAAAAACTGTTTTTT
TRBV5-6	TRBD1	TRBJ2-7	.	CASSPVGQAYEQYF	TGTGCCAGCAGCCCCGTGGGACAGGCCTACGAGCAGTACTTC
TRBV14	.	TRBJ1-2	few	CASSQGTGFVGGYTF	TGTGCCAGCAGCCAAGGGACGGGATTTGTGGGTGGCTACACCTTC
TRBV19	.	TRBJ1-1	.	CASSIPMNTEAFF	TGTGCCAGTAGTATTCCCATGAACACTGAAGCTTTCTTT
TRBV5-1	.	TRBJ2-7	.	CASGGGSAYEQYF	TGCGCCAGCGGGGGTGGTTCAGCCTACGAGCAGTACTTC
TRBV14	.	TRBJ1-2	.	CASSQNSGGYGYTF	TGTGCCAGCAGCCAAAATTCCGGGGGCTATGGCTACACCTTC